This T cell receptor (beta chain) was recovered during a study of T cells in Graves' hyperthyroidism and ophthalmopathy. Study-wide results and limits: Using 13 V-J features, a model discriminated ophthalmopathy from stable hyperthyroidism.

RNA transcripts provided the source from which TCR beta CDR3 regions were amplified. Primed by the HTBI set, a first-round RT-PCR was run on the TCR CDR3. TCRdb re-called the multiplex PCR reads through MiXCR, storing one row per CDR3 protein. This table holds about 400,000 distinct CDR3 sequences, around 15% found once. Trimming at V came to 6 bases and at J to 2 bases, leaving 12 bases not matched to a gene. The CDR3 extends over 16 amino acids. CDR1 and CDR2 from the germline V gene are SGHRS and YFSETQ. The table lists this clonotype with many counts. Its specificity is unknown. Specimen: blood. This chain links TRBV5-1 with TRBJ2-3, with 7 bases identical to TRBD2. The sequence came from a man aged 50-59 years with Graves' ophthalmopathy. DNA of the CDR3: TGCGCCAGCAAGGTGCTAGCGGCATCTCTCACAGATACGCAGTATTTT. Residues: CASKVLAASLTDTQYF.